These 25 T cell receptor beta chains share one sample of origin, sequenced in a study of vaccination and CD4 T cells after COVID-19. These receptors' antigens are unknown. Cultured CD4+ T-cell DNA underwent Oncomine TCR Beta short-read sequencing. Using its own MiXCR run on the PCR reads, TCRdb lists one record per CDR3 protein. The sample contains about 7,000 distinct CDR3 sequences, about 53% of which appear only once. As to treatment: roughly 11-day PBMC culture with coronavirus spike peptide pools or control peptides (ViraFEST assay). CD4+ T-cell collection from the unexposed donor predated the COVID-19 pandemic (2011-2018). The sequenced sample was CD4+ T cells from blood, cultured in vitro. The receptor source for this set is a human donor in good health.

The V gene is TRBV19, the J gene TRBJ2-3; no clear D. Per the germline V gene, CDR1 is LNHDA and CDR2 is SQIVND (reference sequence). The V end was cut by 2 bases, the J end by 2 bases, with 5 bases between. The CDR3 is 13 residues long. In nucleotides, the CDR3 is TGTGCCAGTAGTATACTGCTCACAGATACGCAGTATTTT. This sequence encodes CASSILLTDTQYF. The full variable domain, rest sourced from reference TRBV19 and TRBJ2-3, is DGGITQSPKYLFRKEGQNVTLSCEQNLNHDAMYWYRQDPGQGLRLIYYSQIVNDFQKGDIAEGYSVSREKKESFPLTVTSAQKNPTAFYLCASSILLTDTQYFGPGTRLTVL.

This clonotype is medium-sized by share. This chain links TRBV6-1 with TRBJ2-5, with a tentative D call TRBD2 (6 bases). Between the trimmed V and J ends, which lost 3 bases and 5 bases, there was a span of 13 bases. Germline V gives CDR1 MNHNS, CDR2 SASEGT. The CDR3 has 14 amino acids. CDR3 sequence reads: CASSDTGEVETQYF. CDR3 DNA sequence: TGTGCCAGCAGTGATACGGGAGAGGTGGAGACCCAGTACTTC.

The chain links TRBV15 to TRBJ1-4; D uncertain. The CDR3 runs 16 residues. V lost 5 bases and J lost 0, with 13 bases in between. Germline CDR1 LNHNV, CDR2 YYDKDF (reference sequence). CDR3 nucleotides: TGTGCCACCAGCTCACGACCGGCTGCAACTAATGAAAAACTGTTTTTT. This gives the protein CATSSRPAATNEKLFF. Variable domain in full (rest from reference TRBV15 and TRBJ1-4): DAMVIQNPRYQVTQFGKPVTLSCSQTLNHNVMYWYQQKSSQAPKLLFHYYDKDFNNEADTPDNFQSRRPNTSFCFLDIRSPGLGDTAMYLCATSSRPAATNEKLFFGSGTQLSVL.

CDR3 sequence (DNA): TGTGCCAGCAGCGTTTGGCGGACCAATAATTCACCCCTCCACTTT. Protein: CASSVWRTNNSPLHF. The rearrangement joins TRBV9 to TRBJ1-6; the D is unclear. Trimming took 2 bases from V and 5 from J, leaving 11 bases between them. The CDR3 is 15 amino acids. Germline values: CDR1 SGDLS, CDR2 YYNGEE.

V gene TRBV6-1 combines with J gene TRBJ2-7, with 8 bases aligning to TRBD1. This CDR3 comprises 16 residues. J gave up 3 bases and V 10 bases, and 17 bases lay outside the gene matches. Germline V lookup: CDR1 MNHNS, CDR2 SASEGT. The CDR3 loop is CAILTPGGVKDYEQYF. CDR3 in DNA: TGTGCCATTCTCACACCAGGGGGCGTCAAGGACTACGAGCAGTACTTC.

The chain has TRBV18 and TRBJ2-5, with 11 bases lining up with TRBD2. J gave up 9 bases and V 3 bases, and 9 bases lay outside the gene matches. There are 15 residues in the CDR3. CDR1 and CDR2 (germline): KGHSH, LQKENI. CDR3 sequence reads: CASSPNLAGGPSQYF. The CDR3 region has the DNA TGTGCCAGCTCACCCAACCTAGCGGGGGGCCCGTCCCAGTACTTC. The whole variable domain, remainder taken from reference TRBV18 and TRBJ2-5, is NAGVMQNPRHLVRRRGQEARLRCSPMKGHSHVYWYRQLPEEGLKFMVYLQKENIIDESGMPKERFSAEFPKEGPSILRIQQVVRGDSAAYFCASSPNLAGGPSQYFGPGTRLLVL.

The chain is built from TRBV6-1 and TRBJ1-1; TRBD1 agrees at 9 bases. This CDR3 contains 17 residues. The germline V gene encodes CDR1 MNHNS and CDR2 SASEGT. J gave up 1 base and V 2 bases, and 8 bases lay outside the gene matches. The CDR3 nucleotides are TGTGCCAGCAGTGAAAGGGGACAGGGATGGGGGAACACTGAAGCTTTCTTT. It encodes CASSERGQGWGNTEAFF.

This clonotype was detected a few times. The CDR3 reads CASSYGQPNYGYTF. CDR3 sequence (DNA): TGTGCCAGCAGTTACGGGCAGCCGAACTATGGCTACACCTTC. The gene calls are TRBV6-2 or TRBV6-3 and TRBJ1-2; D remains ambiguous. This CDR3 is 14 amino acids long. The V end lost 2 bases, the J end lost 2 bases, and 9 bases lay between the germline ends. Germline loops: CDR1 MNHEY, CDR2 SVGEGT.

CDR3: CASRDRTRNTEAFF. The CDR3 nucleotides are TGTGCCAGTAGAGACAGGACAAGGAACACTGAAGCTTTCTTT. This chain uses TRBV6-1 with TRBJ1-1; a possible D gene is TRBD1 (6 bases). Germline V CDR1 and CDR2: MNHNS, SASEGT. Trimming pared 9 bases from V and 1 base from J, leaving 15 bases between. The CDR3 consists of 14 residues.

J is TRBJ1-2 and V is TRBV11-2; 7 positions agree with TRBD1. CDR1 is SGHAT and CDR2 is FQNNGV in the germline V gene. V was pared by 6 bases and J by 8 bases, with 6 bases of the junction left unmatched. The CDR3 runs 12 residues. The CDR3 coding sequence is TGTGCCAGCAGTCCAAACAGGGGCGGCTACACCTTC. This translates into CASSPNRGGYTF.

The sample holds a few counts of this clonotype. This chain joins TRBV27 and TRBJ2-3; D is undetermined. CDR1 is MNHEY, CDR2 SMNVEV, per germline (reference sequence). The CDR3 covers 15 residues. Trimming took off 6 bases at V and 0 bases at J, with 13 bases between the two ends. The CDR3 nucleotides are TGTGCCAGCAGAACTCACAGAGATAGCACAGATACGCAGTATTTT. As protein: CASRTHRDSTDTQYF.

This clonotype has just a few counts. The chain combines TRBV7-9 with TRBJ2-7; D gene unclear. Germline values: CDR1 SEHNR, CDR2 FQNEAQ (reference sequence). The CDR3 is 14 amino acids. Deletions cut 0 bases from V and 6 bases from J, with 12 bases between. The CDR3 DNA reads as TGTGCCAGCAGCTTAGCGGAAATGGCAGGCGAGCAGTACTTC. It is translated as CASSLAEMAGEQYF.

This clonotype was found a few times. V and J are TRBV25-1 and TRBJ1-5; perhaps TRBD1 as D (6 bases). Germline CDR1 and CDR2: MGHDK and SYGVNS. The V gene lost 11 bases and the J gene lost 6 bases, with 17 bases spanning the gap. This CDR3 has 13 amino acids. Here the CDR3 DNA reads TGTGCCCGATGTAGGACAGTAAGTCAGCCCCAGCATTTT. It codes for CARCRTVSQPQHF.

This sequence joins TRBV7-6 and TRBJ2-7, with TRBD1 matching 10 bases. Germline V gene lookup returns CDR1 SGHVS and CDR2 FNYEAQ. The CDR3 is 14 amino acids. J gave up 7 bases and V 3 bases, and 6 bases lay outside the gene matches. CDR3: CASSFDRGLGEQYF. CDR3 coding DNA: TGTGCCAGCAGCTTTGACAGGGGGCTCGGAGAGCAGTACTTC.

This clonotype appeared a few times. The CDR3 reads CASSYRELNEQYF. DNA for the CDR3: TGTGCCAGCAGTTACAGAGAATTGAACGAGCAGTACTTC. J is TRBJ2-7 and V is TRBV27; D gene ambiguous. Deletions cut 4 bases from V and 5 bases from J, with 12 bases between. Germline V gene lookup returns CDR1 MNHEY and CDR2 SMNVEV (reference sequence). The CDR3 sequence is 13 residues long.

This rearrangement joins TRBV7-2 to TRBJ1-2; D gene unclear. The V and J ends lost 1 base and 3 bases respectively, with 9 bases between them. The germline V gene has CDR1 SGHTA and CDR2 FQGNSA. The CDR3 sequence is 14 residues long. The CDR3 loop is CASSLDVWDYGYTF. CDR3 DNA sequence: TGTGCCAGCAGCTTAGACGTCTGGGACTATGGCTACACCTTC.

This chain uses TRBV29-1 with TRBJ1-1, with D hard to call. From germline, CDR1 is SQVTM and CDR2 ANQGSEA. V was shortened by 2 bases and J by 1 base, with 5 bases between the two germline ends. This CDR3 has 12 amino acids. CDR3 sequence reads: CSVERKNTEAFF. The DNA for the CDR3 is TGCAGCGTTGAACGGAAGAACACTGAAGCTTTCTTT. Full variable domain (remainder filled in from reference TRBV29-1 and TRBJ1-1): SAVISQKPSRDICQRGTSLTIQCQVDSQVTMMFWYRQQPGQSLTLIATANQGSEATYESGFVIDKFPISRPNLTFSTLTVSNMSPEDSSIYLCSVERKNTEAFFGQGTRLTVV.

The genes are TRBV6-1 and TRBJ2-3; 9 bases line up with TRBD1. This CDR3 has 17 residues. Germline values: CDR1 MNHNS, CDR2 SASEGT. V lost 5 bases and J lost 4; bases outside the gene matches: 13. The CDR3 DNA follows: TGTGCCAGCAGTACCCCGCCCGGGACAGGGAACCCAGATACGCAGTATTTT. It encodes CASSTPPGTGNPDTQYF.

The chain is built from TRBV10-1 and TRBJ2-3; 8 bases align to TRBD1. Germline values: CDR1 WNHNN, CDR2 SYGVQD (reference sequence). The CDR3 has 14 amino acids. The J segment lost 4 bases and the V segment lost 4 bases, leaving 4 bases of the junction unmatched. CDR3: CASSAAGGSDTQYF. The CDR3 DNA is TGCGCCAGCAGTGCTGCAGGGGGCTCAGATACGCAGTATTTT.

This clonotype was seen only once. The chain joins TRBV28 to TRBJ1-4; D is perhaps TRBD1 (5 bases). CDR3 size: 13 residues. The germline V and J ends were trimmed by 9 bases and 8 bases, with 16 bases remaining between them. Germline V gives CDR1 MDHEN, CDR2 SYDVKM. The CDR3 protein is CASLGAGEEKLFF. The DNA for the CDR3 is TGTGCCAGTCTCGGGGCGGGGGAGGAAAAACTGTTTTTT.

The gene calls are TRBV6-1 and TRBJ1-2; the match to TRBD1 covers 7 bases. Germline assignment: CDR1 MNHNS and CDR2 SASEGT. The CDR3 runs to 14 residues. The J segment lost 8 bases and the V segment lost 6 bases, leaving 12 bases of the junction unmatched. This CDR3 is CASSPLTGSAGYTF. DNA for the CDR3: TGTGCCAGCAGCCCCCTGACAGGGTCCGCGGGCTACACCTTC.

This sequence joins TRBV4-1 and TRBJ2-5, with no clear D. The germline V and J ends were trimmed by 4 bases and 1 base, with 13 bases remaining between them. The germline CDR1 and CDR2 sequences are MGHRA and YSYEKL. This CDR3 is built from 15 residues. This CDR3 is CASSRVDRPQETQYF. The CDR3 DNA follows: TGCGCCAGCAGCCGAGTAGACCGTCCCCAAGAGACCCAGTACTTC.

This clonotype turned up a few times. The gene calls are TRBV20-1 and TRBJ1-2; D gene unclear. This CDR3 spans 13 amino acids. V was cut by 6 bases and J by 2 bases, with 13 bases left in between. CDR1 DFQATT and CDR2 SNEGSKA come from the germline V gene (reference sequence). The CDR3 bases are TGCAGTGCCCCGGACCTCCCCAACTATGGCTACACCTTC. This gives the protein CSAPDLPNYGYTF.

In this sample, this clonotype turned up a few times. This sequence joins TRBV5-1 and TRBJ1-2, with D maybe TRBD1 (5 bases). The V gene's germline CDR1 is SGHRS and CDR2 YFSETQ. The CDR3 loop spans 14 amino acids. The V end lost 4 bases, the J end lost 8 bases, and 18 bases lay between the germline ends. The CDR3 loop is CASSREEGTWGYTF. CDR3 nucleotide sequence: TGCGCCAGCAGCCGGGAGGAAGGGACTTGGGGCTACACCTTC.

The CDR3 loop is CSASVLRGGLAYEQYF. In DNA, the CDR3 is TGCAGTGCTAGCGTGCTGCGCGGGGGGCTAGCCTACGAGCAGTACTTC. V and J are TRBV20-1 and TRBJ2-7; 8 bases are a match to TRBD2. Trimming cost V 3 bases and J 2 bases; bases outside gene matches: 12. Germline-derived CDR1 and CDR2 are DFQATT and SNEGSKA (reference sequence). The CDR3 consists of 16 residues.